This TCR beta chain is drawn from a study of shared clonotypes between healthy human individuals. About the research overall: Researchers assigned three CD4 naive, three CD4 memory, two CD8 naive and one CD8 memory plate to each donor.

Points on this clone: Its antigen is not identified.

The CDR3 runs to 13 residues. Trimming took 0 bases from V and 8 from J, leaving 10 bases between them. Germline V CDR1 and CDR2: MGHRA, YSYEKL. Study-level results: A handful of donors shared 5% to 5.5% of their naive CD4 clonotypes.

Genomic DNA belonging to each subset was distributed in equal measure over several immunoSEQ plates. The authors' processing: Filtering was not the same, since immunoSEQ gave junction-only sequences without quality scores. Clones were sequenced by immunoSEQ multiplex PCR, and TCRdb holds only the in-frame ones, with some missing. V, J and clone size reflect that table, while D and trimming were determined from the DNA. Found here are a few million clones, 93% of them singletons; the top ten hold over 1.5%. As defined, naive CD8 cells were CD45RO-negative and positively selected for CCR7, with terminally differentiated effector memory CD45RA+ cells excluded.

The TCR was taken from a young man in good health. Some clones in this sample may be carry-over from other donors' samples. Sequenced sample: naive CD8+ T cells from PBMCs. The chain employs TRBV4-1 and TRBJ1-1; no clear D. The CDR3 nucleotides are TGCGCCAGCAGCCAAGAATCTGAGGGAGAAGCTTTCTTT. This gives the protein CASSQESEGEAFF.